This TCR beta chain was obtained from a study of CD8+ T cells in alopecia areata. Overall study: Treated patients took oral tofacitinib at 5 to 10 mg twice daily. Patients in the study were on tofacitinib for 6 to 18 months, then off it for 6 months. Study results and limitations: Tofacitinib delivered significant drops in scalp clonality and in expanded CD8+ clones among the top 100.

Treatment meaning: oral pan-JAK inhibitor, 5-10 mg twice daily. As part of sample collection, lesional scalp punch biopsies and peripheral blood were taken from alopecia areata patients. Trimming pared 5 bases from V and 15 bases from J, leaving 14 bases between. The germline V gene has CDR1 DFQATT and CDR2 SNEGSKA (reference sequence). The CDR3 length is 11 residues. As to this clone: Its antigen is unidentified.

Extracted from the samples, RNA was reverse transcribed into cDNA to serve as the sequencing template. Sequencing used immunoSEQ multiplex PCR; TCRdb keeps in-frame clones, though not all of them. In the table there are 200,000 to 250,000 clones, around 57% of which are singletons. The TCR originated in a human donor with alopecia areata. This chain links TRBV20-1 with TRBJ1-6; D remains ambiguous. The material sequenced was CD4+ T cells sorted from blood, taken at week 4, from a patient treated with tofacitinib. The CDR3 protein is CSAPQERILHF. The CDR3 DNA is TGCAGTGCTCCCCAAGAGAGAATCCTCCACTTT.